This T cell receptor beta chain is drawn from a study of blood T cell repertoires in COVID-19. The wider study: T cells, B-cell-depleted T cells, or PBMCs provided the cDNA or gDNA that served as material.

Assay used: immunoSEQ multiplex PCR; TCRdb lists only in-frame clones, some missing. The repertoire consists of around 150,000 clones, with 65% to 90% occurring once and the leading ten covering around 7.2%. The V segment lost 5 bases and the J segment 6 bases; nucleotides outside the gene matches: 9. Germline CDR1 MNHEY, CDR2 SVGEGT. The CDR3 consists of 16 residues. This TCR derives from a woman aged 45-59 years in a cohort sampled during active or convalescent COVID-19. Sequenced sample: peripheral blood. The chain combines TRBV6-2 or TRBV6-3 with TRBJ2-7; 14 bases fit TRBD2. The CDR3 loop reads CASSRSRTSGGFEQYF. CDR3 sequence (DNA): TGTGCCAGCAGTAGATCCCGGACTAGCGGGGGGTTCGAGCAGTACTTC.